One and the same sample provided the 27 T cell receptor beta chains below, sequenced in a study of blood T cell repertoires in COVID-19. Assay used: immunoSEQ multiplex PCR; TCRdb lists only in-frame clones, some missing. This sample has around 150,000 clones; 70% to 90% occur once, and the top ten carry more than 5%. Sequences were obtained from PBMCs or T cells enriched from blood (not recorded which). These receptors were collected from a woman aged 40-49 years who had recovered from COVID-19.

The rearrangement uses TRBV3-1 (or the pseudogene TRBV3-2) and TRBJ2-4, with D possibly matching TRBD2 (6 bases). The CDR3 has 12 residues. Germline V gene sequence: CDR1 LGHDT, CDR2 YNNKEL (reference sequence). V lost 3 bases and J 7 bases, leaving 7 bases between the germline ends. DNA for the CDR3: TGTGCCAGCAGCCACGGGGGTAACATTCAGTACTTC. Translated, it gives CASSHGGNIQYF.

J is TRBJ2-7 and V is TRBV9; 10 nucleotides align to TRBD1. With 3 bases clipped from V and 6 bases from J, the junction kept 9 bases outside the gene matches. This CDR3 is 15 amino acids long. CDR1 and CDR2 from the germline V gene are SGDLS and YYNGEE. CDR3 DNA: TGTGCCAGCAGCGGAAGACAGGGGGCGAAAGGCGAGCAGTACTTC. It is translated as CASSGRQGAKGEQYF.

J is TRBJ1-3 and V is TRBV5-3, with D perhaps matching TRBD1 (5 bases). TRBV5-3 is sorted into the ORF group, with uncertain function. V lost 4 bases to trimming and J lost 3 bases, with 11 bases between them. The CDR3 is 14 amino acids. The CDR3 DNA sequence: TGTGCCAGAAGCCCCGGGCAGGGTGGAAACACCATATATTTT. Its translation is CARSPGQGGNTIYF.

The chain is built from TRBV3-1 (or the pseudogene TRBV3-2) and TRBJ2-3, with 8 nucleotides matching TRBD1. This CDR3 is built from 16 residues. J gave up 7 bases and V 0 bases, and 9 bases lay outside the gene matches. Germline V gene data show CDR1 as LGHDT and CDR2 as YNNKEL (reference sequence). The CDR3 nucleotides read TGTGCCAGCAGCCAAGACTACAGGGGGTGGGCTAATACGCAGTATTTT. The encoded protein is CASSQDYRGWANTQYF.

The V and J genes are TRBV5-1 and TRBJ1-4; D possibly corresponds to TRBD1 (6 bases). The CDR3 covers 14 residues. The germline V and J ends were trimmed by 0 bases and 8 bases, with 11 bases remaining between them. Germline assignment: CDR1 SGHRS and CDR2 YFSETQ. The CDR3 DNA reads TGCGCCAGCAGCTTGGACAGGGAGGGGGAAAAACTGTTTTTT. Its protein is CASSLDREGEKLFF.

V usage is TRBV19 and J usage is TRBJ1-2; D is undetermined. This CDR3 is built from 12 residues. The V end lost 3 bases, the J end lost 6 bases, and 8 bases lay between the germline ends. The V gene's germline CDR1 is LNHDA and CDR2 SQIVND (reference sequence). In nucleotides, the CDR3 is TGTGCCAGTAGTATCAGTGTAAATGGCTACACCTTC. This sequence encodes CASSISVNGYTF.

The V gene is TRBV5-8, the J gene TRBJ1-2, with 8 bases matching TRBD1. The length of the CDR3 is 16 residues. CDR1 and CDR2 from the germline V gene are SGHTS and YDEGEE. The trim removed 2 bases at V and 1 base at J, leaving 7 bases unmatched. CDR3 DNA: TGTGCCAGCAGCTTTAAGGGACAGGCTTATAACTATGGCTACACCTTC. Translating it yields CASSFKGQAYNYGYTF.

V and J are TRBV4-1 and TRBJ2-3, with 8 bases lining up with TRBD2. V lost 2 bases, J lost 7 bases, and 5 bases stayed unmatched. The germline V gene encodes CDR1 MGHRA and CDR2 YSYEKL. CDR3 length: 14 residues. The CDR3 sequence is CASSQTGGLNTQYF. The CDR3 bases are TGCGCCAGCAGCCAAACGGGGGGGCTGAATACGCAGTATTTT.

This chain connects TRBV4-1 to TRBJ1-5, with a tentative D call TRBD1 (5 bases). Germline assignment: CDR1 MGHRA and CDR2 YSYEKL. The CDR3 runs to 15 residues. Trimming removed 0 bases at V and 2 bases at J, with 8 bases between. This CDR3 reads CASSQDWGGNQPQHF. The CDR3 DNA sequence: TGCGCCAGCAGCCAAGATTGGGGGGGCAATCAGCCCCAGCATTTT.

In this sample, this clone turned up a few times. The rearrangement links TRBV11-1 to TRBJ1-1, with D tentatively TRBD1 (5 bases). CDR1 and CDR2 (germline): SGHAT, FQDESV (reference sequence). Trimming cost V 3 bases and J 0 bases, with 14 bases left between them. The CDR3 extends over 16 amino acids. This CDR3 reads CASSFGSGGVNTEAFF. In DNA form, the CDR3 reads TGTGCCAGCAGCTTTGGTTCCGGGGGAGTGAACACTGAAGCTTTCTTT. The whole variable domain, filled in from reference TRBV11-1 and TRBJ1-1, reads EAEVAQSPRYKITEKSQAVAFWCDPISGHATLYWYRQILGQGPELLVQFQDESVVDDSQLPKDRFSAERLKGVDSTLKIQPAELGDSAMYLCASSFGSGGVNTEAFFGQGTRLTVV.

The rearrangement links TRBV25-1 to TRBJ1-2; 9 positions agree with TRBD1. The V gene's germline CDR1 is MGHDK and CDR2 SYGVNS. The CDR3 is 16 residues long. V lost 5 bases, J lost 4 bases, and 11 bases stayed unmatched. The CDR3 reads CASSPPWTGDPYGYTF. In nucleotides, the CDR3 is TGTGCCAGCAGTCCTCCTTGGACAGGGGATCCCTATGGCTACACCTTC.

This chain connects TRBV19 to TRBJ1-3; TRBD1 matches at 7 bases. CDR3 length: 15 amino acids. The trim removed 3 bases at V and 6 bases at J, leaving 8 bases unmatched. The germline gives CDR1 LNHDA, CDR2 SQIVND (reference sequence). The CDR3 sequence is CASSIRRGRENTIYF. As DNA, the CDR3 is TGTGCCAGTAGTATCCGAAGGGGGCGAGAAAACACCATATATTTT.

The chain uses TRBV5-4 and TRBJ2-1; 12 positions match TRBD2. The germline CDR1 and CDR2 sequences are SGHNT and YYREEE (reference sequence). J lost 5 bases, V lost 4 bases, and 7 bases had no gene match. The CDR3 covers 16 residues. The CDR3, as DNA: TGTGCCAGCAGCCTACTAGCGGGAGGAGTAAACAATGAGCAGTTCTTC. It yields the protein CASSLLAGGVNNEQFF.

This chain links TRBV15 with TRBJ1-2; D call uncertain. V was pared by 0 bases and J by 8 bases, with 13 bases between. CDR1 LNHNV and CDR2 YYDKDF come from the germline V gene (reference sequence). CDR3 length equals 14 residues. In DNA, the CDR3 is TGTGCCACCAGCAGAGATAGGAGGTCAGAGGGCTACACCTTC. The encoded protein is CATSRDRRSEGYTF.

The chain couples TRBV29-1 to TRBJ1-1; no clear D gene. Germline CDR1 is SQVTM and CDR2 is ANQGSEA. V lost 3 bases, J lost 0 bases, and 8 bases lay in between. The length of the CDR3 is 13 residues. CDR3 sequence reads: CSVELYLNTEAFF. The CDR3 nucleotides read TGCAGCGTTGAGCTATACCTGAACACTGAAGCTTTCTTT.

This clone turned up a few times. This chain joins TRBV6-2 or TRBV6-3 and TRBJ1-5, with 9 positions matching TRBD1. The CDR3 is 17 amino acids. V dropped 3 bases and J dropped 4; count of bases not matched to a gene: 10. Germline V gene data show CDR1 as MNHEY and CDR2 as SVGEGT. CDR3 protein: CASSYHTGTGSNQPQHF. The DNA for the CDR3 is TGTGCCAGCAGTTATCACACCGGGACAGGGTCGAATCAGCCCCAGCATTTT.

This rearrangement joins TRBV28 to TRBJ1-2, with TRBD1 matching over 7 bases. Germline loops: CDR1 MDHEN, CDR2 SYDVKM. The length of the CDR3 is 14 residues. Losses at the gene ends were 8 bases for V and 4 bases for J; bases not matched to a gene: 10. The chain's CDR3 is CASGSGGYLYGYTF. The CDR3 DNA reads TGTGCCAGCGGATCAGGGGGATATCTCTATGGCTACACCTTC.

The J gene is TRBJ2-7, the V gene TRBV19; D is possibly TRBD2 (6 bases). The V gene's germline CDR1 is LNHDA and CDR2 SQIVND (reference sequence). The CDR3 contains 19 residues. Trimming shortened V by 2 bases and J by 3 bases, and 26 bases separated the two germline ends. CDR3 sequence (DNA): TGTGCCAGTAGTATACTCGCGGGACGGGGACCTCATTCTCTCTACGAGCAGTACTTC. It specifies CASSILAGRGPHSLYEQYF.

The chain links TRBV5-8 to TRBJ2-3; 10 bases are a match to TRBD2. The junction had 3 bases not matched to a gene; V was cut back by 0 bases and J by 2 bases. The CDR3 runs to 16 residues. Looked up from germline, CDR1 is SGHTS and CDR2 is YDEGEE. CDR3 region: CASSLGLAGVTDTQYF. CDR3 bases: TGTGCCAGCAGCTTGGGGCTAGCGGGGGTCACAGATACGCAGTATTTT.

The V gene is TRBV2, the J gene TRBJ1-2; 9 positions match TRBD1. Germline CDR1 is SNHLY and CDR2 is FYNNEI. The V and J ends lost 4 bases and 8 bases, in that order; junction bases with no gene match: 2. This CDR3 is 12 amino acids long. The CDR3: CASSAGQGGYTF. The CDR3 DNA sequence: TGTGCCAGCAGTGCCGGACAGGGGGGCTACACCTTC.

This clone was recorded once. The chain links TRBV19 to TRBJ2-1; D unresolved. Trimming removed 5 bases at V and 6 bases at J, with 14 bases between. The CDR3 loop spans 14 amino acids. Looked up from germline, CDR1 is LNHDA and CDR2 is SQIVND (reference sequence). The CDR3 coding sequence is TGTGCCAGTAGTCGACTGTCCAATCGCAATGAGCAGTTCTTC. The encoded protein is CASSRLSNRNEQFF.

The chain employs TRBV18 and TRBJ2-5; the match to TRBD2 covers 15 bases. J gave up 5 bases and V 6 bases, and 4 bases lay outside the gene matches. CDR3 length: 15 residues. Germline values: CDR1 KGHSH, CDR2 LQKENI. In DNA, the CDR3 is TGTGCCAGCTCCTGGACTAGCGGGAGGGATGAGACCCAGTACTTC. The encoded protein is CASSWTSGRDETQYF.

This chain connects TRBV7-9 to TRBJ1-2; the D gene is possibly TRBD1 (5 bases). CDR3 length: 13 amino acids. Per germline, CDR1 SEHNR and CDR2 FQNEAQ (reference sequence). V dropped 4 bases and J dropped 5 bases, with 11 bases sitting between them. CDR3 nucleotide sequence: TGTGCCAGCAGCTACCGGGACTCATATGGCTACACCTTC. This gives the protein CASSYRDSYGYTF.

The chain links TRBV7-9 to TRBJ2-2; D is perhaps TRBD1 (6 bases). Looked up from germline, CDR1 is SEHNR and CDR2 is FQNEAQ (reference sequence). The CDR3 has 13 residues. Between the trimmed V and J ends, which lost 8 bases and 6 bases, there was a span of 13 bases. CDR3 bases: TGTGCCAGCCAGCAGGGGCAGCCCGGGGAGCTGTTTTTT. It yields the protein CASQQGQPGELFF.

This sequence joins TRBV19 and TRBJ2-7; D may be TRBD2 (5 bases). CDR3 length: 14 amino acids. Germline assignment: CDR1 LNHDA and CDR2 SQIVND (reference sequence). V lost 1 base and J lost 3, with 10 bases in between. The CDR3 DNA reads as TGTGCCAGTAGTATAGGGGGAGACCTCTACGAGCAGTACTTC. Translation: CASSIGGDLYEQYF.

The chain's CDR3 is CASSPGVSGNTIYF. CDR3 DNA sequence: TGTGCCAGCAGCCCAGGGGTCTCTGGAAACACCATATATTTT. The chain recombines TRBV7-9 with TRBJ1-3; a possible D gene is TRBD1 (6 bases). CDR1 is SEHNR, CDR2 FQNEAQ, per germline (reference sequence). The ends were cut back, 5 bases at V and 0 bases at J, with 8 bases in the middle. The CDR3 has 14 amino acids.

The chain uses TRBV7-6 and TRBJ2-2, with D maybe TRBD2 (6 bases). Germline assignment: CDR1 SGHVS and CDR2 FNYEAQ. The CDR3 covers 18 residues. V lost 1 base, J lost 0 bases, and 15 bases lay in between. The CDR3 reads CASSLVVSGPANTGELFF. The CDR3 bases are TGTGCCAGCAGCTTAGTAGTTAGCGGCCCCGCGAACACCGGGGAGCTGTTTTTT.